These T cell receptor beta chains were read from a single sample in a study of response to subunit inactivated influenza vaccine. From the RT-PCR reads, TCRdb called clonotypes with MiXCR, one entry per CDR3 protein. The sample lists some 200,000 distinct CDR3 sequences, more than 10% occurring once. The sample was also linked to a second study, of T cells expressing NK-cell markers.

Sequencing was performed on CD8+ T cells sorted from PBMCs, taken approximately 13 days after vaccination. These receptors were taken from a middle-aged man who received an inactivated influenza vaccine. Each CDR3 is given without its conserved first and last residue.

j_gene | v_gene | CDR3aa
TRBJ2-7 | TRBV20-1 | SATSGTQLYEQY
TRBJ2-3 | TRBV7-9 | ASSHRPGTDTQY
TRBJ2-3 | TRBV10-1 | ASSSGVTSSGTDTQY
TRBJ2-7 | TRBV7-2 | ASSYIAGTYEQY
TRBJ1-1 | TRBV4-2 | ASNRDDWTDLGHTEAF
TRBJ2-1 | TRBV28 | ASSSFSGRDEQF
TRBJ1-4 | TRBV4-1 | ASSQIQGAGEKLF
TRBJ2-7 | TRBV10-3 | AISDGLVTGEQY
TRBJ2-7 | TRBV5-6 | ASSLAFGTATYEQY
TRBJ2-7 | TRBV20-1 | SARVEGFYEQY
TRBJ2-5 | TRBV6-5 | ASSLGMGAQETQY
TRBJ2-3 | TRBV11-2 | ASSPIGAVEADTQY
TRBJ2-5 | TRBV28 | ASSFSYEETQY
TRBJ1-6 | TRBV6-1 | ASRWTGHSPLH
TRBJ2-7 | TRBV7-3 | ASSLSYGSAYEQY
TRBJ2-5 | TRBV30 | AWSTGTGGETQY